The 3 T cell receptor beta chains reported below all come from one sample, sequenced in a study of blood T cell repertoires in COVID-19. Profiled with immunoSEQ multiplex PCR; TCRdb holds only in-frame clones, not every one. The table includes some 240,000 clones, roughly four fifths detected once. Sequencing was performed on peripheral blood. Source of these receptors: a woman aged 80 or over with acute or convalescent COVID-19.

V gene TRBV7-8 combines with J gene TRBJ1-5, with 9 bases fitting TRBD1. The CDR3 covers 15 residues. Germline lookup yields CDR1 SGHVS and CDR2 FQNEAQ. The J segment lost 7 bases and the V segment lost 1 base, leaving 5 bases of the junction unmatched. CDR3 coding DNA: TGTGCCAGCAGCTTAGAAGACAGGGGGGGACAGCCCCAGCATTTT. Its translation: CASSLEDRGGQPQHF.

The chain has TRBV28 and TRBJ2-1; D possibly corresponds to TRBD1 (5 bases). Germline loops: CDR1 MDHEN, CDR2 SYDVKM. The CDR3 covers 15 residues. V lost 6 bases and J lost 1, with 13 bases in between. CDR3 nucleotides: TGTGCCAGCAGCCCCTCGGACAATTCCTACAATGAGCAGTTCTTC. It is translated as CASSPSDNSYNEQFF. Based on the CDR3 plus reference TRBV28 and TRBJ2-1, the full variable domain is DVKVTQSSRYLVKRTGEKVFLECVQDMDHENMFWYRQDPGLGLRLIYFSYDVKMKEKGDIPEGYSVSREKKERFSLILESASTNQTSMYLCASSPSDNSYNEQFFGPGTRLTVL.

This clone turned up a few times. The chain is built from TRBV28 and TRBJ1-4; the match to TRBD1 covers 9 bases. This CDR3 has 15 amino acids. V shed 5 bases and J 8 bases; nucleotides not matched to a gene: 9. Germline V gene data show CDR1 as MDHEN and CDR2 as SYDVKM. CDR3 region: CASSLPGQGGEKLFF. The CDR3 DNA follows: TGTGCCAGCAGTCTTCCGGGACAGGGCGGGGAAAAACTGTTTTTT.